This TCR beta chain was sequenced for a study of T cell responses to AZD1222 COVID-19 vaccine. The study's findings and limits: Baseline serology detected seropositivity in only 6 or 7 AZD1222 recipients. Samples come after the peak T cell response, not at day 14.

Details on this clone: No antigen is known for it.

Assay: immunoSEQ multiplex PCR; the TCRdb copy retains only in-frame clones and omits some. The sample holds 150,000 or so clones, approximately 92% seen once. V gave up 6 bases and J gave up 0 bases; unmatched junction bases: 9. Germline V gene sequence: CDR1 MDHEN, CDR2 SYDVKM. This CDR3 spans 17 amino acids. This specimen consisted of peripheral blood, obtained 28 days after the second AZD1222 dose. The chain joins TRBV28 to TRBJ1-4; 8 nucleotides align to TRBD1. This clonotype was sampled from an adult who received the AZD1222 COVID-19 vaccine. The CDR3 nucleotides are TGTGCCAGCAGCCGAGCCCCGGACAGGGCAACTAATGAAAAACTGTTTTTT. It yields the protein CASSRAPDRATNEKLFF.